This TCR beta chain was found in a study of T-cell memory formation after mild COVID-19. Study as a whole: For the most part, TCR clusters were specific to one donor. General study results and limits: From day 15 to 85, contracting clones were balanced between CD4 and CD8, whereas later expanders leaned toward CD4+. Prior to infection, memory already included some responding clones, suggesting cross-reactive memory joined.

Germline V gene lookup returns CDR1 MNHEY and CDR2 SVGAGI. The length of the CDR3 is 13 residues. The V end was cut by 2 bases, the J end by 5 bases, with 9 bases between. TCR alpha and TCR beta cDNA libraries carrying sample barcodes and UMIs came from 5'RACE with constant-segment primers. TCRdb reanalysed the 5' RACE reads using MiXCR and keeps one entry per CDR3 protein. This repertoire shows 380,000 or so distinct CDR3 sequences, roughly an eighth found once; its top ten account for approximately 22%. Regarding this clonotype: Its antigen is still unknown.

What was sequenced was PBMCs or a T cell subset sorted from them (not recorded which). The sequence came from a man aged 18 to 35 who had mild COVID-19 (a few samples of this study predate the infection). Cell type and time point are not known. V and J are TRBV6-5 and TRBJ1-2; D is perhaps TRBD1 (5 bases). CDR3 in DNA: TGTGCCAGCAGTTACGGGCCAGGGTATGGCTACACCTTC. It codes for CASSYGPGYGYTF.